Detailed here is one T cell receptor beta chain. Its antigen is still unknown. This CDR3 is also generated by other DNA sequences in the sample. The repertoire was sequenced with immunoSEQ multiplex PCR; TCRdb's copy has only in-frame clones and lacks some. This sample's clone table lists some 50,000 clones. The data belong to a study of T cells in women clearing cervical HPV infection. In the study overall: Controls gave blood once infection was undetectable; cases at lesion identification. With HLA typing for only a few women, HLA confounding remains possible. Overall study results and limits: CIN3+ cases had significantly higher TCR richness than controls; evenness did not differ.

The clonotype comes from a woman between 18 and 75 years old with a cervical HPV16 infection that either progressed to CIN3+ or cleared (not recorded which). Sequenced: blood buffy coat.

The sequenced CDR3 bases are TGTGCCAGCAGCCGGGAGGGGGATGGC. It is translated as CASSREGDG. The entire CDR3 protein reads CASSREGDGYTF. This sequence joins TRBV11-2 and TRBJ1-2; the D gene is possibly TRBD1 (6 bases). The read terminates 3 residues before the CDR3 end, so the remaining end is supplied by the germline J gene. This CDR3 has 12 amino acids. The V and J ends lost 5 bases and 6 bases respectively, with 10 bases between them. Germline CDR1 SGHAT, CDR2 FQNNGV.